Shown below are 31 T cell receptor beta chains from a single sample sequenced in a study of blood T cell repertoires in COVID-19. Libraries were prepared by immunoSEQ multiplex PCR; TCRdb keeps only in-frame clonotypes and omits some of them. The sample holds some 120,000 clones; 70% to 90% are singletons and the top ten take about 1.5%. The specimen was peripheral blood. These receptor sequences come from a human donor in a cohort sampled during active COVID-19.

The CDR3 loop reads CASSIHLGLAGGKDTQYF. The CDR3 DNA reads TGTGCCAGCAGTATTCACCTTGGACTAGCGGGAGGAAAAGATACGCAGTATTTT. The V call is TRBV27, the J call TRBJ2-3; 14 nucleotides match TRBD2. CDR3 size: 18 residues. CDR1 is MNHEY and CDR2 is SMNVEV in the germline V gene (reference sequence). Germline trimming cut 5 bases from V and 5 bases from J; bases unmatched to any gene: 12.

DNA for the CDR3: TGCAGTGCTAGACGTTACAGGGGAGCTTTCTTT. Amino acid sequence: CSARRYRGAFF. The chain links TRBV20-1 to TRBJ1-1, with 7 bases identical to TRBD1. V was clipped by 2 bases and J by 10 bases; unmatched bases: 4. The germline gives CDR1 DFQATT, CDR2 SNEGSKA (reference sequence). The CDR3 consists of 11 residues.

This chain links TRBV7-9 with TRBJ2-7; 10 bases map to TRBD2. The V segment lost 5 bases and the J segment 7 bases; nucleotides outside the gene matches: 14. CDR3 length: 16 amino acids. Germline V gene data show CDR1 as SEHNR and CDR2 as FQNEAQ (reference sequence). DNA of the CDR3: TGTGCCAGCAGCGCGACCGGGACTAGCGCTAGGAGGGAGCAGTACTTC. It codes for CASSATGTSARREQYF.

On this clone itself: Germline is not matched at one junction end, which may reflect a read error. The chain combines TRBV7-2 with TRBJ2-3; the match to TRBD2 covers 9 bases. Germline loops: CDR1 SGHTA, CDR2 FQGNSA. This CDR3 comprises 16 residues. The chain's CDR3 is CASSLSAQREAFFRGF. In DNA, the CDR3 is TGTGCCAGCAGCTTAAGTGCCCAGCGGGAGGCCTTCTTTAGGGGGTTT.

CDR3 sequence reads: CASSTGLAAYQETQYF. Here the CDR3 DNA reads TGCGCCAGCAGCACCGGACTAGCGGCCTACCAAGAGACCCAGTACTTC. The J gene is TRBJ2-5, the V gene TRBV5-1, with 10 bases aligning to TRBD2. The CDR3 spans 16 residues. The V segment lost 4 bases and the J segment 0 bases; nucleotides outside the gene matches: 6. Germline V gene sequence: CDR1 SGHRS, CDR2 YFSETQ.

V is TRBV11-2 and J is TRBJ1-1; 7 bases fit TRBD1. Unmatched junction bases numbered 9, after V lost 5 bases and J lost 9 bases. CDR3 length: 13 amino acids. Germline V CDR1 and CDR2: SGHAT, FQNNGV. CDR3 sequence reads: CASSPTQGTKAFF. The CDR3 coding sequence is TGTGCCAGCAGCCCAACACAGGGGACGAAAGCTTTCTTT.

This chain connects TRBV19 to TRBJ2-7, with TRBD2 matching over 10 bases. Germline CDR1 LNHDA, CDR2 SQIVND (reference sequence). This CDR3 has 15 residues. V trimming: 5 bases; J trimming: 1 base; junction bases outside the gene matches: 5. The CDR3 protein is CASSPRTSGSYEQYF. The CDR3 bases are TGTGCCAGTAGTCCTCGGACTAGCGGATCCTACGAGCAGTACTTC.

This chain uses TRBV3-1 (or the pseudogene TRBV3-2) with TRBJ2-3; 7 bases line up with TRBD2. The CDR3 sequence is 17 residues long. Germline CDR1 reads LGHDT; CDR2 reads YNNKEL (reference sequence). Trimming removed 4 bases from V and 3 bases from J; junction bases left unmatched: 13. CDR3 sequence (DNA): TGTGCCAGCAGCCCCGACTGGTACGCGGGAGCAACAGATACGCAGTATTTT. Protein sequence: CASSPDWYAGATDTQYF.

The J gene is TRBJ2-1, the V gene TRBV18; 11 positions match TRBD2. This CDR3 contains 16 residues. V trimming: 2 bases; J trimming: 6 bases; junction bases outside the gene matches: 6. Germline CDR1 and CDR2: KGHSH and LQKENI. The CDR3 sequence is CASSPGSLAGANEQFF. The CDR3 bases are TGTGCCAGCTCACCAGGGTCACTAGCGGGGGCCAATGAGCAGTTCTTC.

The rearrangement links TRBV29-1 to TRBJ1-1, with 7 bases matching TRBD1. This CDR3 has 13 amino acids. With 4 bases clipped from V and 1 base from J, the junction kept 3 bases outside the gene matches. Germline loops: CDR1 SQVTM, CDR2 ANQGSEA. CDR3 amino acids: CSVVDRANTEAFF. The CDR3 nucleotides are TGCAGCGTTGTTGACAGGGCGAACACTGAAGCTTTCTTT.

Only one count was recorded for this clone. The rearrangement links TRBV28 to TRBJ2-1, with 9 bases fitting TRBD1. J was trimmed by 1 base and V by 6 bases; bases with no gene match: 4. The V gene's germline CDR1 is MDHEN and CDR2 SYDVKM. CDR3 length: 15 residues. The CDR3 coding sequence is TGTGCCAGCAGGACAGGACAGGGGTCCTACAATGAGCAGTTCTTC. Translation: CASRTGQGSYNEQFF.

This clone appeared a few times. As DNA, the CDR3 is TGTGCCAGCCTTGGACAGGGGCGGGATCAGCCCCAGCATTTT. Translating gives CASLGQGRDQPQHF. This chain uses TRBV6-6 with TRBJ1-5; 9 nucleotides agree with TRBD1. Germline loops: CDR1 MNHNY, CDR2 SVGAGI (reference sequence). V dropped 8 bases and J dropped 5; count of bases not matched to a gene: 7. This CDR3 has 14 amino acids.

CDR3 region: CASSRENQEEQFF. Here the CDR3 DNA reads TGTGCCAGCAGCCGGGAAAATCAGGAGGAGCAGTTCTTC. The gene calls are TRBV5-6 and TRBJ2-1; perhaps TRBD2 as D (5 bases). The germline V gene has CDR1 SGHDT and CDR2 YYEEEE. The CDR3 totals 13 residues. The germline V and J ends were trimmed by 4 bases and 10 bases, with 15 bases remaining between them.

The chain recombines TRBV5-6 with TRBJ2-7; tentatively, D is TRBD1 (5 bases). Trimming removed 1 base from V and 2 bases from J, with 10 bases in between. The CDR3 covers 14 residues. CDR1 SGHDT and CDR2 YYEEEE come from the germline V gene. CDR3 DNA sequence: TGTGCCAGCAGCTTGAGGGGCCCCCCCTACGAGCAGTACTTC. Protein: CASSLRGPPYEQYF.

The chain links TRBV6-5 to TRBJ1-5; D is perhaps TRBD1 (5 bases). CDR1 is MNHEY, CDR2 SVGAGI, per germline. This CDR3 spans 13 amino acids. Trimming pared 6 bases from V and 7 bases from J, leaving 13 bases between. CDR3 residues: CASSLRVEQPQHF. As DNA, the CDR3 is TGTGCCAGCAGCCTCAGGGTTGAGCAGCCCCAGCATTTT.

V is TRBV4-1 and J is TRBJ2-5; 13 bases are shared with TRBD2. After removal of 4 bases from V and 2 bases from J, the junction contained 10 bases not matched to a gene. This CDR3 has 18 amino acids. Germline V CDR1 and CDR2: MGHRA, YSYEKL. Here the CDR3 DNA reads TGCGCCAGCAGCCCACGACTAGCGGGGGGCGTTTTACAAGAGACCCAGTACTTC. It specifies CASSPRLAGGVLQETQYF.

The V and J genes are TRBV5-8 and TRBJ2-1; possible D gene TRBD2, 6 bases. V was pared by 4 bases and J by 9 bases, with 17 bases between. Per germline, CDR1 SGHTS and CDR2 YDEGEE. CDR3 size: 14 residues. The CDR3 protein is CASSELAGRGEQFF. As DNA, the CDR3 is TGTGCCAGCAGCGAACTAGCCGGGCGAGGTGAGCAGTTCTTC.

The gene calls are TRBV7-9 and TRBJ1-4, with TRBD1 matching over 10 bases. CDR3 length equals 18 residues. Trimming cost V 4 bases and J 3 bases; bases outside gene matches: 11. Germline assignment: CDR1 SEHNR and CDR2 FQNEAQ (reference sequence). The CDR3 is CASSSPGQGRESNEKLFF. CDR3 bases: TGTGCCAGCAGCTCCCCGGGACAGGGGAGGGAGTCTAATGAAAAACTGTTTTTT.

Comment on this clone: The same CDR3 also results from other DNA sequences found in this sample. V and J are TRBV3-1 (or the pseudogene TRBV3-2) and TRBJ1-5, with D perhaps TRBD1 (5 bases). The germline CDR1 and CDR2 sequences are LGHDT and YNNKEL (reference sequence). This CDR3 spans 13 amino acids. V lost 4 bases and J 4 bases, leaving 8 bases between the germline ends. The CDR3 region has the DNA TGTGCCAGCAGCCTGGGGACTAATCAGCCCCAGCATTTT. It codes for CASSLGTNQPQHF.

V usage is TRBV29-1 and J usage is TRBJ2-7; D may be TRBD1 (6 bases). CDR3 length: 11 residues. Germline V gene lookup returns CDR1 SQVTM and CDR2 ANQGSEA. Deletions cut 7 bases from V and 3 bases from J, with 10 bases between. In DNA, the CDR3 is TGCAGCGGCTGGGACAACTACGAGCAGTACTTC. Residues: CSGWDNYEQYF.

With respect to this clone: The sample carries other DNA sequences with the same CDR3. CDR3 protein: CASSPSGSSYNEQFF. The CDR3, as DNA: TGCGCCAGCAGCCCTAGCGGGAGCTCCTACAATGAGCAGTTCTTC. The chain is built from TRBV5-1 and TRBJ2-1; 10 positions agree with TRBD2. Germline values: CDR1 SGHRS, CDR2 YFSETQ. The CDR3 length is 15 residues. Trimming removed 4 bases from V and 0 bases from J; junction bases left unmatched: 1.

The chain has TRBV5-6 and TRBJ2-3; no firm D call. Germline assignment: CDR1 SGHDT and CDR2 YYEEEE. V lost 4 bases, J lost 3 bases, and 9 bases lay in between. The CDR3 length is 13 residues. The CDR3 DNA reads as TGTGCCAGCAGCATTACGGGTACAGATACGCAGTATTTT. This encodes CASSITGTDTQYF. Complete variable domain (other parts from reference TRBV5-6 and TRBJ2-3): DAGVTQSPTHLIKTRGQQVTLRCSPKSGHDTVSWYQQALGQGPQFIFQYYEEEERQRGNFPDRFSGHQFPNYSSELNVNALLLGDSALYLCASSITGTDTQYFGPGTRLTVL.

A remark on this clone: The junction differs from germline at one of its ends, possibly a read error. This sequence joins TRBV7-7 and TRBJ2-2; 9 nucleotides align to TRBD2. The CDR3 runs to 18 residues. The V gene's germline CDR1 is SSHAT and CDR2 FNYEAQ (reference sequence). CDR3 in DNA: TGTGCTAGCAGCTCGTCCGGGACTAGCATGTCGAACACCGGGGAGCTGTTTTTT. The encoded protein is CASSSSGTSMSNTGELFF.

This chain links TRBV5-1 with TRBJ2-7; D might be TRBD2 (5 bases). The germline V and J ends were trimmed by 2 bases and 1 base, with 13 bases remaining between them. CDR3 size: 15 residues. Germline values: CDR1 SGHRS, CDR2 YFSETQ. Here the CDR3 DNA reads TGCGCCAGCAGCTTCACGGGGTCCTCGTCCTACGAGCAGTACTTC. This gives the protein CASSFTGSSSYEQYF.

The rearrangement links TRBV19 to TRBJ2-3, with 9 nucleotides matching TRBD2. V gave up 6 bases and J gave up 2 bases; unmatched junction bases: 12. Germline assignment: CDR1 LNHDA and CDR2 SQIVND (reference sequence). This CDR3 region has 17 residues. The CDR3 DNA reads TGTGCCAGTAGCCCTTATAGCGGGAGACCCTACACAGATACGCAGTATTTT. It specifies CASSPYSGRPYTDTQYF.

This rearrangement joins TRBV10-3 to TRBJ1-5; TRBD1 is a possible D gene (6 bases). This CDR3 is 14 amino acids long. Germline values: CDR1 ENHRY, CDR2 SYGVKD. V was clipped by 4 bases and J by 6 bases, with 13 bases between them. CDR3 protein: CAISGNRVGQPQHF. CDR3 nucleotides: TGTGCCATCAGTGGCAACAGGGTCGGTCAGCCCCAGCATTTT.

The chain combines TRBV15 with TRBJ1-2, with D possibly being TRBD1 (5 bases). V was pared by 0 bases and J by 4 bases, with 12 bases between. The CDR3 has 15 amino acids. Per germline, CDR1 LNHNV and CDR2 YYDKDF (reference sequence). In DNA, the CDR3 is TGTGCCACCAGCAGAGATATCCAGGGCGGCTATGGCTACACCTTC. Residues: CATSRDIQGGYGYTF.

The chain employs TRBV11-2 and TRBJ2-7; 9 nucleotides match TRBD2. CDR3 length equals 17 residues. The V gene's germline CDR1 is SGHAT and CDR2 FQNNGV. After removal of 5 bases from V and 2 bases from J, the junction contained 13 bases not matched to a gene. The CDR3 sequence is CASSPAPSGIYTYEQYF. The DNA of the CDR3 is TGTGCCAGCAGCCCTGCCCCTAGCGGGATATATACCTACGAGCAGTACTTC.

This rearrangement joins TRBV11-2 to TRBJ1-1; D remains ambiguous. The ends were cut back, 4 bases at V and 2 bases at J, with 11 bases in the middle. The CDR3 is 14 residues long. Germline lookup yields CDR1 SGHAT and CDR2 FQNNGV. CDR3 bases: TGTGCCAGCAGCTCTCCCCGGGGAAACACTGAAGCTTTCTTT. Translation gives CASSSPRGNTEAFF.

This chain links TRBV5-1 with TRBJ1-5, with D perhaps TRBD1 (5 bases). Germline CDR1 and CDR2: SGHRS and YFSETQ. The V end was cut by 4 bases, the J end by 1 base, with 12 bases between. The CDR3 totals 15 residues. CDR3 sequence reads: CASSLTGGSNQPQHF. The DNA for the CDR3 is TGCGCCAGCAGCCTCACCGGGGGAAGCAATCAGCCCCAGCATTTT.

The V and J genes are TRBV6-6 and TRBJ2-7; possible D gene TRBD2, 5 bases. The V end lost 2 bases, the J end lost 3 bases, and 17 bases lay between the germline ends. The germline V gene has CDR1 MNHNY and CDR2 SVGAGI (reference sequence). This CDR3 contains 16 residues. CDR3 sequence: CASSYNPGVGHYEQYF. The CDR3 bases are TGTGCCAGCAGTTACAACCCCGGGGTGGGCCACTACGAGCAGTACTTC.